A selection of T cell receptor beta chains follows, all from one sample in a study of shared clonotypes between healthy human individuals. Produced via immunoSEQ multiplex PCR; TCRdb's table is partial and in-frame only. The sample records roughly 2,300,000 clones, approximately 90% being singletons. Source material: naive CD4+ T cells from PBMCs. These receptors were collected from a man between 18 and 35 years old in good health. Some clones in this sample may be carry-over from other donors' samples. Both conserved end residues are part of each CDR3. D genes are given only for firm matches. Expanded clones get a size class; other rows say once, few or many, or leave the size out.

TRBV5-1	TRBJ2-5	TRBD2	NA	TGCGCCAGCAGCCTTGGAAGCGGGATCTGGGAGACCCAGTACTTC	CASSLGSGIWETQYF
TRBV29-1	TRBJ2-5	TRBD2	NA	TGCAGCGTTGAAGGCGGGGGGGAGACCCAGTACTTC	CSVEGGGETQYF
TRBV5-6	TRBJ1-2	TRBD1	NA	TGTGCCAGCAGCTTGGTGGACAGGAGTAACTATGGCTACACCTTC	CASSLVDRSNYGYTF
TRBV30	TRBJ1-4	NA	NA	TGTGCCTGGAGTGTAGGTACAGGAAATGAAAAACTGTTTTTT	CAWSVGTGNEKLFF
TRBV2	TRBJ2-3	NA	once	TGTGCCAGCAGTGTACGGACAGATACGCAGTATTTT	CASSVRTDTQYF
TRBV9	TRBJ1-3	NA	NA	TGTGCCAGCAGCCCGACCTCGACAGCTGGAAACACCATATATTTT	CASSPTSTAGNTIYF
TRBV9	TRBJ2-3	TRBD2	NA	TGTGCCAGCAGCGCGACTAGCGGGGGAGGTTTCACAGATACGCAGTATTTT	CASSATSGGGFTDTQYF
TRBV6-1	TRBJ1-1	TRBD1	NA	TGTGCCAGCAGTGAATCGGGACAGGGGAGGTCCGAAGCTTTCTTT	CASSESGQGRSEAFF
TRBV19	TRBJ1-1	TRBD1	NA	TGTGCCAGTATCTTTCGGGGGACAGGGGGCGCGGGAACTGAAGCTTTCTTT	CASIFRGTGGAGTEAFF
TRBV2	TRBJ2-3	NA	once	TGTGCCAGCATGGCTTTTGGGGAGTATGGTCGCACAGATACGCAGTATTTT	CASMAFGEYGRTDTQYF
TRBV28	TRBJ2-7	NA	NA	TGTGCCAGCAGGCGGGGCTACGAGCAGTACTTC	CASRRGYEQYF
TRBV30	TRBJ1-1	NA	NA	TGTGCCTGGAGTCCCGTGAGGGACACTGAAGCTTTCTTT	CAWSPVRDTEAFF
TRBV18	TRBJ1-4	TRBD1	NA	TGTGCCAGCTCACCGGGACAGCTAAATGAAAAACTGTTTTTT	CASSPGQLNEKLFF
TRBV5-1	TRBJ2-3	TRBD2	NA	TGCGCCAGCAGCCTCACCACTAGCGTAGGCGGAGGCCATCGCACAGATACGCAGTATTTT	CASSLTTSVGGGHRTDTQYF
TRBV18	TRBJ1-1	NA	NA	TGTGCCAGCTCACAGGCCCAACAGATGAACACTGAAGCTTTCTTT	CASSQAQQMNTEAFF